The 18 T cell receptor beta chains below all came from one sample that was sequenced in a study of T-cell memory formation after mild COVID-19. TCRdb ran MiXCR on the 5' RACE reads and lists one entry per CDR3 protein. The sample lists hundreds of thousands of distinct CDR3 sequences, roughly 22% occurring once. The sample taken for sequencing was PBMCs or a T cell subset sorted from them (not recorded which). These receptors were taken from an adult woman who had mild COVID-19 (a few samples of this study predate the infection). Cell type and time point are not known.

The chain employs TRBV9 and TRBJ2-1, with D possibly being TRBD2 (6 bases). V dropped 0 bases and J dropped 0 bases, with 7 bases sitting between them. CDR1 is SGDLS and CDR2 is YYNGEE in the germline V gene. The CDR3 loop spans 15 amino acids. In nucleotides, the CDR3 is TGTGCCAGCAGCGTAGTTAGCGGCTCCTACAATGAGCAGTTCTTC. Protein product: CASSVVSGSYNEQFF.

The chain couples TRBV12-3 or TRBV12-4 to TRBJ1-2; D unclear. The V and J ends lost 7 bases and 4 bases respectively, with 16 bases between them. CDR3 length equals 14 residues. The CDR3 protein is CASTGDGVAYGYTF. CDR3 sequence (DNA): TGTGCCAGCACCGGAGACGGGGTAGCCTATGGCTACACCTTC.

The chain has TRBV4-2 and TRBJ2-7; D is uncertain. CDR3 length: 15 amino acids. The germline CDR1 and CDR2 sequences are LGHNA and YNFKEQ. Trimming took off 1 base at V and 5 bases at J, with 15 bases between the two ends. CDR3 amino acids: CASSQVVGSTHEQYF. The CDR3 nucleotides are TGTGCCAGCAGCCAAGTGGTCGGTAGCACCCACGAGCAGTACTTC.

This clonotype was picked up many times. V usage is TRBV7-2 and J usage is TRBJ2-3; D not certain. V dropped 7 bases and J dropped 0 bases, with 14 bases sitting between them. Per the germline V gene, CDR1 is SGHTA and CDR2 is FQGNSA. This CDR3 spans 15 amino acids. In DNA, the CDR3 is TGTGCCAGCATCCCCCTGTGGCCTAGCACAGATACGCAGTATTTT. Its protein is CASIPLWPSTDTQYF.

The chain couples TRBV15 to TRBJ2-7; tentatively, D is TRBD2 (6 bases). Trimming took off 1 base at V and 3 bases at J, with 13 bases between the two ends. This CDR3 contains 15 residues. The germline CDR1 and CDR2 sequences are LNHNV and YYDKDF (reference sequence). The CDR3 is CATSRGDLSGYEQYF. The CDR3 DNA follows: TGTGCCACCAGCAGAGGGGACCTTAGCGGCTACGAGCAGTACTTC.

V and J are TRBV7-8 and TRBJ1-1, with D tentatively TRBD1 (6 bases). The CDR3 length is 14 residues. From germline, CDR1 is SGHVS and CDR2 FQNEAQ. With 5 bases removed from V and 1 base from J, the gap between germline ends came to 11 bases. The CDR3 loop reads CASSRDISNTEAFF. CDR3 nucleotide sequence: TGTGCCAGCAGCCGGGACATCTCGAACACTGAAGCTTTCTTT. Together with reference TRBV7-8 and TRBJ1-1, the CDR3 gives the full variable domain: GAGVSQSPRYKVAKRGQDVALRCDPISGHVSLFWYQQALGQGPEFLTYFQNEAQLDKSGLPSDRFFAERPEGSVSTLKIQRTQQEDSAVYLCASSRDISNTEAFFGQGTRLTVV.

Worth noting for this clonotype: The junction shows a germline mismatch at one end, possibly a read error. The chain couples TRBV2 to TRBJ2-1; D tentatively reads TRBD1 or TRBD2 (5 bases each). Germline V gene lookup returns CDR1 SNHLY and CDR2 FYNNEI. The CDR3 has 17 amino acids. In nucleotides, the CDR3 is TGTGCCAGCAGTGAAGCGCGAAGGGACCCTGCCTACAATGGGCAGTTCTTC. Translated: CASSEARRDPAYNGQFF. Looking up the rest from reference TRBV2 and TRBJ2-1 gives the full variable domain: EPEVTQTPSHQVTQMGQEVILRCVPISNHLYFYWYRQILGQKVEFLVSFYNNEISEKSEIFDDQFSVERPDGSNFTLKIRSTKLEDSAMYFCASSEARRDPAYNGQFFGPGTRLTVL.

As concerns this clonotype: A much larger clone is a single base away; this may be a read error. The CDR3 DNA reads as TGTACCAGCAGCCTTAGACTAGCGGGAGATTCGGATACGCAGTATTTT. Amino acid sequence: CTSSLRLAGDSDTQYF. The chain couples TRBV7-2 to TRBJ2-3, with TRBD2 matching over 12 bases. V lost 5 bases to trimming and J lost 6 bases; unmatched junction nucleotides: 9. CDR1 and CDR2 from the germline V gene are SGHTA and FQGNSA. The CDR3 sequence is 16 residues long. Looking up the rest from reference TRBV7-2 and TRBJ2-3 gives the full variable domain: GAGVSQSPSNKVTEKGKDVELRCDPISGHTALYWYRQSLGQGLEFLIYFQGNSAPDKSGLPSDRFSAERTGGSVSTLTIQRTQQEDSAVYLCTSSLRLAGDSDTQYFGPGTRLTVL.

The chain is built from TRBV7-9 and TRBJ2-2, with TRBD2 as a possible D gene (6 bases). Trimming pared 3 bases from V and 4 bases from J, leaving 9 bases between. Germline CDR1 SEHNR, CDR2 FQNEAQ (reference sequence). The CDR3 runs to 14 residues. CDR3 amino acids: CASSFETSTGELFF. The CDR3 DNA reads as TGTGCCAGCAGCTTTGAGACTAGCACCGGGGAGCTGTTTTTT.

This chain joins TRBV27 and TRBJ2-7; the D is unclear. V gave up 7 bases and J gave up 4 bases, with 14 bases separating them. The CDR3 covers 13 residues. The germline CDR1 and CDR2 sequences are MNHEY and SMNVEV (reference sequence). The CDR3 region is CASMDLSAYEQYF. The CDR3 DNA reads TGTGCCAGCATGGATTTGAGTGCTTACGAGCAGTACTTC.

The sample holds a few counts of this clonotype. V is TRBV12-3 or TRBV12-4 and J is TRBJ2-1; 9 bases map to TRBD1. The ends lost 5 bases at V and 15 bases at J; junction bases unmatched: 8. This CDR3 region has 12 residues. CDR3 residues: CASSNRDRAPFF. The CDR3 nucleotides read TGTGCCAGCAGTAACCGGGACAGGGCGCCGTTCTTC.

The rearrangement links TRBV3-1 to TRBJ2-1, with 11 bases aligning to TRBD2. Unmatched junction bases numbered 10, after V lost 1 base and J lost 8 bases. The CDR3 length is 17 residues. Per the germline V gene, CDR1 is LGHDT and CDR2 is YNNKEL (reference sequence). For the CDR3, the DNA is TGTGCCAGCAGCCAAGTGGGACTAGCGGCCCTGGGGTATGAGCAGTTCTTC. Residues: CASSQVGLAALGYEQFF.

The rearrangement uses TRBV14 and TRBJ2-5; D ambiguous. Germline lookup yields CDR1 SGHDN and CDR2 FVKESK. The CDR3 is made up of 12 amino acids. Trimming took 1 base from V and 5 from J, leaving 5 bases between them. The CDR3, as DNA: TGTGCCAGCAGCCAAGTGACGGAGACCCAGTACTTC. Residues: CASSQVTETQYF.

This clonotype was seen a handful of times. The gene calls are TRBV7-8 and TRBJ2-2, with 12 bases aligning to TRBD2. CDR3 length: 19 amino acids. After removal of 0 bases from V and 5 bases from J, the junction contained 10 bases not matched to a gene. Germline V CDR1 and CDR2: SGHVS, FQNEAQ. The CDR3 is CASSLAIGLAGRGTGELFF. The CDR3 DNA reads TGTGCCAGCAGCTTAGCGATTGGACTAGCGGGAAGGGGGACCGGGGAGCTGTTTTTT.

This clonotype appeared a few times. The rearrangement uses TRBV4-1 and TRBJ2-3; TRBD2 agrees at 13 bases. Germline V gene sequence: CDR1 MGHRA, CDR2 YSYEKL. This CDR3 is built from 17 residues. The ends lost 0 bases at V and 3 bases at J; junction bases unmatched: 3. The CDR3 DNA sequence: TGCGCCAGCAGCCAAGAGGGGACTAGCGGGGATACAGATACGCAGTATTTT. Translating it yields CASSQEGTSGDTDTQYF.

The gene calls are TRBV24-1 and TRBJ2-5, with 14 bases that match TRBD2. The CDR3 contains 13 residues. In germline, CDR1 is KGHDR, CDR2 SFDVKD. V lost 9 bases, J lost 5 bases, and 1 base stayed unmatched. The CDR3 DNA reads as TGTGCCACCGGACTAGCGGGAGGTGAGACCCAGTACTTC. Encoded protein: CATGLAGGETQYF.

The rearrangement joins TRBV15 to TRBJ1-5; D possibly corresponds to TRBD1 (5 bases). Looked up from germline, CDR1 is LNHNV and CDR2 is YYDKDF (reference sequence). V was trimmed by 4 bases and J by 9 bases, leaving 16 bases between them. CDR3 size: 14 residues. The CDR3 sequence is CATSKQDSWGPQHF. CDR3 bases: TGTGCCACCAGCAAACAGGACTCGTGGGGGCCCCAGCATTTT. The full variable domain, in which reference TRBV15 and TRBJ1-5 provide the parts outside the CDR3, is DAMVIQNPRYQVTQFGKPVTLSCSQTLNHNVMYWYQQKSSQAPKLLFHYYDKDFNNEADTPDNFQSRRPNTSFCFLDIRSPGLGDTAMYLCATSKQDSWGPQHFGDGTRLSIL.

The chain joins TRBV6-5 to TRBJ2-1; no clear D. Trimming removed 6 bases from V and 1 base from J, with 13 bases in between. The CDR3 runs to 15 residues. CDR1 is MNHEY, CDR2 SVGAGI, per germline. The CDR3 bases are TGTGCCAGCAGGGTCAGGTACCCGTCCTACAATGAGCAGTTCTTC. Translating gives CASRVRYPSYNEQFF.